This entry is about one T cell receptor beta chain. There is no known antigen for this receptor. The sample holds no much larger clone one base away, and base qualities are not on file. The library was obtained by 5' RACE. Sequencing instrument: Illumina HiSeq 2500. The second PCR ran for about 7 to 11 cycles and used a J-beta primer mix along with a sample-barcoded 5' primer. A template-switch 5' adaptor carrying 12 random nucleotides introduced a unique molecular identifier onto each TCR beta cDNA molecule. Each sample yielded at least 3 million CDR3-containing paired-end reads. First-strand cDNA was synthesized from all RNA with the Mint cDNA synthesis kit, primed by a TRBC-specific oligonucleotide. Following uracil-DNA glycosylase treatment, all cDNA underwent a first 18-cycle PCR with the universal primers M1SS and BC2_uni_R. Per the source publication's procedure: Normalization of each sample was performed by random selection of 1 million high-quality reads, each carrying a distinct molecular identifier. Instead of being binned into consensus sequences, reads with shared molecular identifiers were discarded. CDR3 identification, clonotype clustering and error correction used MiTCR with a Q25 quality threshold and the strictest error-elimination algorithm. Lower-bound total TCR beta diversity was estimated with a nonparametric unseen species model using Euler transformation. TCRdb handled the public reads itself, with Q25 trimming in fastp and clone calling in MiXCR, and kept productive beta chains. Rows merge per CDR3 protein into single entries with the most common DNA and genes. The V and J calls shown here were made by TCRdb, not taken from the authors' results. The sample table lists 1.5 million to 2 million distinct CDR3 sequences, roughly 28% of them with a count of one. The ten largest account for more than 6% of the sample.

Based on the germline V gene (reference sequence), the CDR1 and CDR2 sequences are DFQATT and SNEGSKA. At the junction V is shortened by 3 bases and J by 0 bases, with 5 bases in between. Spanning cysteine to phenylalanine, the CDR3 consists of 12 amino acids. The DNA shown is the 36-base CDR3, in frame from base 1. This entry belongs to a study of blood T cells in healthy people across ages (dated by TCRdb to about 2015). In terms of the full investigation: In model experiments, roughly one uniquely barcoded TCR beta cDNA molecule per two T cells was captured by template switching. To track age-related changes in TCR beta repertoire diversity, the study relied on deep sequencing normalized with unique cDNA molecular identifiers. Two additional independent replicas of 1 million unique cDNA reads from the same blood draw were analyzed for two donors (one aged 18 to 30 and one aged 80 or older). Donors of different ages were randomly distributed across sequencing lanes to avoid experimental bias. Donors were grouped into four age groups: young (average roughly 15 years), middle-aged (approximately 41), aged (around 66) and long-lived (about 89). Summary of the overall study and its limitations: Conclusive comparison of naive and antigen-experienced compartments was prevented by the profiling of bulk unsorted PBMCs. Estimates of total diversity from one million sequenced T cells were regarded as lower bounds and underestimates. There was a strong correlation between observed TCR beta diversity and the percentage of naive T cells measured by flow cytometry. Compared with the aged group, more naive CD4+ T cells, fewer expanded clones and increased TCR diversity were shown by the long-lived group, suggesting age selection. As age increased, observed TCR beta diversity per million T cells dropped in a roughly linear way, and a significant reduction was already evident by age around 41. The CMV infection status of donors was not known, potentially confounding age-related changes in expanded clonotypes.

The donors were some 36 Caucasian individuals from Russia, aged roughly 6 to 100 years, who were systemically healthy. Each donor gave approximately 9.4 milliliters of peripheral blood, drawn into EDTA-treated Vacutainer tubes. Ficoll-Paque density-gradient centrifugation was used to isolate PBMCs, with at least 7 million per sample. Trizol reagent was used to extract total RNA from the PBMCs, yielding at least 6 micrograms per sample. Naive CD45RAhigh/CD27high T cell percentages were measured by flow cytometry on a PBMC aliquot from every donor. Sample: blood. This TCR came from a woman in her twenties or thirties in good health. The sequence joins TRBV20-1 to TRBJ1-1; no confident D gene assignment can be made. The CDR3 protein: CSASNVNTEAFF. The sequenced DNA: TGCAGTGCTAGTAACGTGAACACTGAAGCTTTCTTT.